A selection of T cell receptor beta chains follows, all from one sample in a study of shared clonotypes between healthy human individuals. Data came from immunoSEQ multiplex PCR; TCRdb stores just in-frame clones and leaves some out. The sample carries over a million clones, about 80% recorded once. Sequencing was carried out using memory CD4+ T cells from PBMCs. These receptor sequences come from a man between 18 and 29 years old in good health. Some clones in this sample may be carry-over from other donors' samples. CDR3s leave out the opening cysteine and the closing phenylalanine or tryptophan. A D gene is named only where the DNA matches it firmly.

TRBD1	TRBV28	TRBJ2-5	ASSLDRLGETQY
TRBD2	TRBV7-2	TRBJ2-1	ASSLNREAGEQF
-	TRBV11-1	TRBJ2-1	ASSFISSYNEQF
-	TRBV29-1	TRBJ1-1	SVTDPNGGGSTEAF
-	TRBV5-5	TRBJ1-2	ASSMEGVNYGYT
TRBD2	TRBV11-2	TRBJ2-7	ASSFTSGGSSYEQY
-	TRBV15	TRBJ2-7	ATSRQDEQY
TRBD1	TRBV27	TRBJ1-5	ASSFRDRPLEAQH
-	TRBV11-2	TRBJ1-4	ASWYGGKGTNEKLF
-	TRBV28	TRBJ2-7	ASSPLGLERDYEQY
-	TRBV6-5	TRBJ1-1	ASSYGGLMNTEAF
TRBD1	TRBV18	TRBJ2-1	ASSPGQAGSEQF
TRBD1	TRBV7-3	TRBJ1-1	ASSLTGRGHHRAF
-	TRBV2	TRBJ2-7	ASSEAAAGVGEQY
TRBD2	TRBV9	TRBJ2-7	ASSPGGSLSYEQY
TRBD1	TRBV2	TRBJ2-1	ASRDQPRGQGDNEQF
-	TRBV9	TRBJ2-7	ASSVAPFPDRNGEQY
-	TRBV7-9	TRBJ1-5	ASSLRGGNQPQH
-	TRBV6-1	TRBJ2-7	ASTGLYEQY
-	TRBV10-3	TRBJ1-1	AISVVGPGTEAF
-	TRBV7-3	TRBJ2-5	ASSLSGGTEQETQY
-	TRBV13	TRBJ2-2	ASSSGRRNTGELF
TRBD2	TRBV6-5	TRBJ2-1	ASSLQAGGMEQF
-	TRBV6-5	TRBJ2-7	ASSYSGGGLYEQY
-	TRBV18	TRBJ2-3	ASSPLEADTQY
-	TRBV7-3	TRBJ2-3	ASQGTSTDTQY
TRBD2	TRBV15	TRBJ2-5	ATSLSGTSGYQETQY
-	TRBV30	TRBJ1-1	AWSGGNEAF
-	TRBV2	TRBJ2-1	ASGGGRRGEQF
-	TRBV7-3	TRBJ2-1	ASSLTFGVQGDEQF
TRBD2	TRBV27	TRBJ2-1	ASSPMGLADRYNEQF
-	TRBV20-1	TRBJ2-3	SATRGQSRG
TRBD1	TRBV5-1	TRBJ2-5	ASSVTGGEETQY
-	TRBV19	TRBJ2-5	ASSIVGLQVETQY
TRBD1	TRBV27	TRBJ1-6	ASSGQGQTRQPLH
TRBD1	TRBV9	TRBJ1-5	ASSAGTGVQPQH
TRBD2	TRBV2	TRBJ2-1	ASSTSGRANEQF
TRBD1	TRBV25-1	TRBJ2-3	ASSRDRTSTDTQY
TRBD2	TRBV6-5	TRBJ2-7	ASTKRDASSYEQY
-	TRBV18	TRBJ2-5	ASSTPPLETQY
TRBD2	TRBV7-9	TRBJ2-1	ASSLRLGKAGGNNEQF
-	TRBV2	TRBJ2-7	ASSDDIRREQY
TRBD1	TRBV5-1	TRBJ2-5	ASNTGDRGREETQY
-	TRBV10-3	TRBJ1-2	AISVGGDYGYT
-	TRBV6-1	TRBJ1-4	ASSRGVINEKLF
TRBD2	TRBV28	TRBJ2-7	ASSLFSGGVYEQY
-	TRBV15	TRBJ2-5	ATSRATAGWETQY
-	TRBV11-2	TRBJ2-7	ASSLLAFYEQY
-	TRBV6-5	TRBJ2-7	ASSPMGSGEQY
-	TRBV25-1	TRBJ1-4	ASSDGGATNEKLF